These T cell receptor beta chains were read from a single sample in a study of blood T cell repertoires in COVID-19. The repertoire was sequenced with immunoSEQ multiplex PCR; TCRdb's copy has only in-frame clones and lacks some. The sample has about 440,000 clones; 70% to 90% are singletons. Material for sequencing was PBMCs or T cells enriched from blood (not recorded which). All receptors derive from a woman under 30 with acute COVID-19. The CDR3 runs from the conserved cysteine through the conserved F or W. D genes are given only for firm matches. The size field is filled for only some rows; it gives once, few, many or a size class.

V,size,J,D,DNA,CDR3
TRBV6-5,-,TRBJ1-5,-,TGTGCCAGCAGTTACTCGAATCGGGGTACCCAGCCCCAGCATTTT,CASSYSNRGTQPQHF
TRBV7-9,-,TRBJ2-2,TRBD1,TGTGCCAGCAGCTTAAGGACAGGGTACACCGGGGAGCTGTTTTTT,CASSLRTGYTGELFF
TRBV19,-,TRBJ2-2,-,TGTGCCAGTAGTAGGGGGGTCGGCCCCACCGGGGAGCTGTTTTTT,CASSRGVGPTGELFF
TRBV7-9,-,TRBJ2-7,TRBD2,TGTGCCAGCAGCCCATTAAGACTAGCGGGGGGATACGAGCAGTACTTC,CASSPLRLAGGYEQYF
TRBV9,-,TRBJ1-1,-,TGTGCCAGCAGCGCCCAACAGAACACTGAAGCTTTCTTT,CASSAQQNTEAFF
TRBV16,-,TRBJ2-7,TRBD1,TGTGCCAGCAGTCGGGACAGGGGGGCCTACGAGCAGTACTTC,CASSRDRGAYEQYF
TRBV5-4,few,TRBJ1-3,-,TGTGCCAGCAGCTTGGGAGCTAGCTCTGGAAACACCATATATTTT,CASSLGASSGNTIYF
TRBV5-5,-,TRBJ2-3,-,TGTGCCAGCAAACGGACTAGCACAGATACGCAGTATTTT,CASKRTSTDTQYF
TRBV19,-,TRBJ2-7,TRBD2,TGTGCCAGTAGTACGAGAGCTAGCGGACCCTACGAGCAGTACTTC,CASSTRASGPYEQYF
TRBV15,-,TRBJ2-1,-,TGTGCCACCAGCAGAGATCATTCGATCGGTGAGCAGTTCTTC,CATSRDHSIGEQFF
TRBV4-1,-,TRBJ1-2,TRBD1,TGCGCCAGCAGCCAAGATCGACAGGGGGAGGGCAACACCTTC,CASSQDRQGEGNTF
TRBV3-1/TRBV3-2,few,TRBJ1-3,-,TGTGCCAGCAGCCAGGGGGCGGCCGGAAACACCATATATTTT,CASSQGAAGNTIYF
TRBV30,-,TRBJ1-5,-,TGTGCCTGGAGTTCGACAGCAGCTCAGCCCCAGCATTTT,CAWSSTAAQPQHF
TRBV5-1,-,TRBJ2-5,TRBD1,TGCGCCAGCACCTCGACAGGGGAGGTCCTGCAGACCCAGTACTTC,CASTSTGEVLQTQYF
TRBV9,-,TRBJ1-3,TRBD1,TGTGCCAGCAGCGTAGGAGGGGGCGACGTTTATGGAAACACCATATATTTT,CASSVGGGDVYGNTIYF